A single T cell receptor beta chain is shown here with its context. The data were obtained in a study of cytomegalovirus exposure and HLA in healthy donors. Per germline, CDR1 SGHRS and CDR2 YFSETQ. The CDR3 has 13 amino acids. Trimming removed 5 bases from V and 2 bases from J, with 10 bases in between. TCRdb's table, derived via immunoSEQ multiplex PCR, lists solely in-frame clones and lacks some. The sample lists 120,000 or so clones; about 88% were seen once. The sequence derives from a young man in good health and CMV-seronegative. Material for sequencing was PBMCs. The V call is TRBV5-1, the J call TRBJ2-5; a weak D match, TRBD1 (6 bases). The CDR3 nucleotides read TGCGCCAGCAGGGATGGACAGCAAGAGACCCAGTACTTC. Protein sequence: CASRDGQQETQYF. The entire variable domain, with the rest obtained from reference TRBV5-1 and TRBJ2-5, is as follows: KAGVTQTPRYLIKTRGQQVTLSCSPISGHRSVSWYQQTPGQGLQFLFEYFSETQRNKGNFPGRFSGRQFSNSRSEMNVSTLELGDSALYLCASRDGQQETQYFGPGTRLLVL.